These 5 T cell receptor beta chains originate from one sample sequenced in a study of blood T cell repertoires in COVID-19. Sequencing was performed with immunoSEQ multiplex PCR; in TCRdb, only in-frame clones are kept and a portion is missing. This sample carries 60,000 to 85,000 clones, about 84% of them seen once, and the ten largest clones take roughly a sixth. The specimen sequenced was peripheral blood. The receptors stem from a human donor in a cohort sampled during active COVID-19.

The chain has TRBV5-1 and TRBJ2-5, with 10 bases fitting TRBD2. This CDR3 contains 18 residues. Germline V CDR1 and CDR2: SGHRS, YFSETQ. With V trimmed by 0 bases and J by 7 bases, 15 bases remained unmatched. The CDR3 reads CASSLAPKSGRDWGTQYF. The CDR3 DNA reads as TGCGCCAGCAGCTTGGCTCCCAAGAGCGGGAGGGACTGGGGGACCCAGTACTTC.

The chain uses TRBV7-9 and TRBJ2-7, with D possibly matching TRBD2 (6 bases). Trimming cost V 7 bases and J 2 bases, with 9 bases left between them. The CDR3 runs 12 residues. Germline V gives CDR1 SEHNR, CDR2 FQNEAQ (reference sequence). DNA of the CDR3: TGTGCCAGCACCTCGGGGGCCTACGAGCAGTACTTC. Its translation: CASTSGAYEQYF.

The chain employs TRBV7-2 and TRBJ2-7, with TRBD2 as a possible D gene (6 bases). CDR1 is SGHTA and CDR2 is FQGNSA in the germline V gene. V was pared by 1 base and J by 3 bases, with 13 bases between. CDR3 size: 15 residues. The CDR3 protein is CASSLVGQGGYEQYF. CDR3 in DNA: TGTGCCAGCAGCTTAGTGGGCCAGGGAGGCTACGAGCAGTACTTC.

The chain combines TRBV7-2 with TRBJ2-1; 14 bases align to TRBD2. Germline CDR1 is SGHTA and CDR2 is FQGNSA. With V trimmed by 5 bases and J by 10 bases, 7 bases remained unmatched. This CDR3 has 15 amino acids. Here the CDR3 DNA reads TGTGCCAGCAGCCAACGACTAGCGGGAGGGCACGAGCAGTTCTTC. It yields the protein CASSQRLAGGHEQFF.

This clone turned up a few times. This rearrangement joins TRBV29-1 to TRBJ2-3, with 13 bases fitting TRBD2. V lost 8 bases, J lost 2 bases, and 16 bases stayed unmatched. This CDR3 spans 18 amino acids. Germline V lookup: CDR1 SQVTM, CDR2 ANQGSEA. CDR3 in amino acids: CSRRKGLAGRGPTDTQYF. Written as DNA, the CDR3 is TGCAGCCGCAGGAAGGGACTAGCGGGAAGGGGGCCCACAGATACGCAGTATTTT.